This T cell receptor beta chain is drawn from a study of cytomegalovirus exposure and HLA in healthy donors. Study summary: In an earlier analysis, around 100 million unique TCR beta sequences were found from 150 million to 200 million T cells. Regarding the study as a whole: When analyzed later, the rates of TCR association showed variation by HLA locus, with DRB1 the most and HLA-C the fewest. Presence/absence analyses rested on an assumption that sequencing depth was roughly uniform across donors.

This clone was counted only a few times. The antigen remains unidentified. With 60 Vbeta and 13 Jbeta primers, the PCR was carried out. Some clones are missing from TCRdb's copy, which holds only in-frame ones; the method was immunoSEQ multiplex PCR. The sample holds approximately 110,000 clones, just over 15% seen once. This TCR came from a woman aged 18-29 years in good health and CMV-seronegative. What was sequenced was PBMCs.

CDR3 sequence (DNA): TGTGCCAGCAGTGACACTTACACCGGGGAGCTGTTTTTT. Translation: CASSDTYTGELFF. The chain has TRBV2 and TRBJ2-2; D unclear. Germline V gene lookup returns CDR1 SNHLY and CDR2 FYNNEI. Trimming pared 3 bases from V and 3 bases from J, leaving 5 bases between. The CDR3 spans 13 residues.